This TCR beta chain derives from a study of control samples from healthy donors and cancer patients. V trimming: 4 bases; J trimming: 8 bases; junction bases outside the gene matches: 10. This CDR3 contains 15 residues. Germline V gene data show CDR1 as SGHRS and CDR2 as YFSETQ. Assay used: immunoSEQ multiplex PCR; TCRdb lists only in-frame clones, some missing. The data contain some 96,000 clones, about 90% of them seen just once; the ten biggest clones take up about a sixth. Sequencing used blood. This clonotype was obtained from a woman aged 45-59 years in good health. The V call is TRBV5-1, the J call TRBJ2-1; 9 bases map to TRBD2. In DNA, the CDR3 is TGCGCCAGCAGCAGTACCGGGACTAGCAGGTATGAGCAGTTCTTC. It specifies CASSSTGTSRYEQFF.